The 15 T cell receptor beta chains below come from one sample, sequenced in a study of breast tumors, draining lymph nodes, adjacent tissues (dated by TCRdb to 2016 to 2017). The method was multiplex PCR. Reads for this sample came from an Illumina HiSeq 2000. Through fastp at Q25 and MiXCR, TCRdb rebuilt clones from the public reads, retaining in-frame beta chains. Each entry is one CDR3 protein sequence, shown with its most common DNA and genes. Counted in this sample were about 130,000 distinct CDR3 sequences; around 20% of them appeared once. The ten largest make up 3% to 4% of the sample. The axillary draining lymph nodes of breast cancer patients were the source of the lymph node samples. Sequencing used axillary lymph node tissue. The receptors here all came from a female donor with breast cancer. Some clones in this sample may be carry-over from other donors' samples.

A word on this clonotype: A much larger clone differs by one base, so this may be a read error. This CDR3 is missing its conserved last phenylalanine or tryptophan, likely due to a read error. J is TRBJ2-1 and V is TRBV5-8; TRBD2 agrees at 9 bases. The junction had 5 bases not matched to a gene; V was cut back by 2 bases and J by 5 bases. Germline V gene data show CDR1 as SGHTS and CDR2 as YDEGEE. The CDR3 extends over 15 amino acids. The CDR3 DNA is TGTGCCAGCAGCTTAGGACTAGCGACCGACAATGAGCAGTTCTTG. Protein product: CASSLGLATDNEQFL.

For the CDR3, the DNA is TGCAGTGCTAGATCGCGGGGTGTGGAGACCCAGTACTTC. The encoded protein is CSARSRGVETQYF. The J gene is TRBJ2-5, the V gene TRBV20-1; D possibly corresponds to TRBD2 (6 bases). V lost 2 bases and J 5 bases, leaving 12 bases between the germline ends. Per the germline V gene, CDR1 is DFQATT and CDR2 is SNEGSKA (reference sequence). The CDR3 has 13 amino acids.

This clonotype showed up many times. In DNA, the CDR3 is TGTGCCAGCAGCCCCTTGACAGGGGGGGAGACCCAGTACTTC. Translation: CASSPLTGGETQYF. The J gene is TRBJ2-5, the V gene TRBV3-1; 9 bases are shared with TRBD1. Germline loops: CDR1 LGHDT, CDR2 YNNKEL (reference sequence). The trim removed 4 bases at V and 5 bases at J, leaving 5 bases unmatched. The CDR3 totals 14 residues.

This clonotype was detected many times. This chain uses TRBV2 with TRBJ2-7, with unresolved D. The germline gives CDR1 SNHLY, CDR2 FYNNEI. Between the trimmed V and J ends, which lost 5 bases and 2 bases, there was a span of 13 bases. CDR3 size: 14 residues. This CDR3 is CASSRTDTPYEQYF. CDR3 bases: TGTGCCAGCAGTCGGACGGATACCCCCTACGAGCAGTACTTC.

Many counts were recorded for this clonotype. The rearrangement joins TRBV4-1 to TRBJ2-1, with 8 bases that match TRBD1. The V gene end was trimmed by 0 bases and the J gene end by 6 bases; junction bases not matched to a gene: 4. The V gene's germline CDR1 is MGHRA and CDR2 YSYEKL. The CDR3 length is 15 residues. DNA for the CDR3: TGCGCCAGCAGCCAAGATCGCAGGGGGCGCAATGAGCAGTTCTTC. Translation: CASSQDRRGRNEQFF.

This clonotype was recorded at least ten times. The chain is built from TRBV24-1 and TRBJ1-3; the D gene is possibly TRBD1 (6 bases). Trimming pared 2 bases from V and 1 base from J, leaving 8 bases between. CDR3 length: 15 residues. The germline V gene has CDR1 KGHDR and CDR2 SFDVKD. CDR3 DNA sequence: TGTGCCACCAGTGATTCCAGGGGATCTGGAAACACCATATATTTT. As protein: CATSDSRGSGNTIYF.

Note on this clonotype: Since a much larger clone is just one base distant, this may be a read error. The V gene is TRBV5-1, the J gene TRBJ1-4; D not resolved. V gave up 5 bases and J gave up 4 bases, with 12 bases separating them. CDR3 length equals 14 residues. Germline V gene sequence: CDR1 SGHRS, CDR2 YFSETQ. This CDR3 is CASRQGSNNEKLFF. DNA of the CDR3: TGCGCCAGCAGACAAGGCAGCAATAATGAAAAACTGTTTTTT.

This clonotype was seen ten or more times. The CDR3 here is CASYDINQDRANYGYTF. CDR3 nucleotides: TGTGCCAGCTATGATATTAACCAGGACAGGGCAAACTATGGCTACACCTTC. The chain combines TRBV6-6 with TRBJ1-2; 8 bases are shared with TRBD1. Trimming cost V 8 bases and J 2 bases; bases outside gene matches: 16. Germline loops: CDR1 MNHNY, CDR2 SVGAGI (reference sequence). CDR3 length: 17 amino acids.

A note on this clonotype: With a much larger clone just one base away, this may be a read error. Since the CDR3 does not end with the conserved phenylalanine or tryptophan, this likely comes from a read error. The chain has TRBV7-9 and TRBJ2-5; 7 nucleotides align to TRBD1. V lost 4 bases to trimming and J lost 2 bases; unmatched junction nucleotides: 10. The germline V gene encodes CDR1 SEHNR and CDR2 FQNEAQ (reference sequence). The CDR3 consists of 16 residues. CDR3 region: CASSSSPRQGQETQYL. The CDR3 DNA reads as TGTGCCAGCAGCTCCTCACCACGACAGGGACAAGAGACCCAGTACCTC.

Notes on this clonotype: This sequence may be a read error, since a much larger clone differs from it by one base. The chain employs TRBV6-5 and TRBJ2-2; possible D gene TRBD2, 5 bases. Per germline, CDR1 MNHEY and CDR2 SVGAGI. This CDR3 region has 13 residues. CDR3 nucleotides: TGTGCCAGCAGTTACCACCACACCGGGGAGCCGTTTTTT. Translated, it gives CASSYHHTGEPFF.

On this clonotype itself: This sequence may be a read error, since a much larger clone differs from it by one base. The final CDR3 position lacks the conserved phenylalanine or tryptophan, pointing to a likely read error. CDR3 sequence reads: CAISGIGEKLFL. The CDR3 DNA reads TGTGCTATTTCAGGGATTGGTGAAAAACTGTTTCTT. The V gene is TRBV15, the J gene TRBJ1-4; D is possibly TRBD1 (5 bases). This CDR3 has 12 amino acids. Germline CDR1 LNHNV, CDR2 YYDKDF (reference sequence).

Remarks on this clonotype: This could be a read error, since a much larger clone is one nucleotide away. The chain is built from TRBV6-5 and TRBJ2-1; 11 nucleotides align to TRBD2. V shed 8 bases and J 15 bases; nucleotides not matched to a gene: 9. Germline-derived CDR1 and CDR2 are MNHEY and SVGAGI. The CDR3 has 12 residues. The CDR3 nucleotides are TGTGCCAGCGGAGAACTAGCGGGAGACATGTTCTTC. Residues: CASGELAGDMFF.

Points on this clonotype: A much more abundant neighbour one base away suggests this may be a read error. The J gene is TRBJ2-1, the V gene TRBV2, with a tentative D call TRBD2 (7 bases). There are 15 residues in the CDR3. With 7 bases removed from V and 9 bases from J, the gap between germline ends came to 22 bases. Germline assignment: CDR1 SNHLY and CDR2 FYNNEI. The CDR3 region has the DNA TGTGCCAGCAATAGGGCGGAGGGGGGGCATGTTGAGCAGTTCTTC. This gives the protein CASNRAEGGHVEQFF.

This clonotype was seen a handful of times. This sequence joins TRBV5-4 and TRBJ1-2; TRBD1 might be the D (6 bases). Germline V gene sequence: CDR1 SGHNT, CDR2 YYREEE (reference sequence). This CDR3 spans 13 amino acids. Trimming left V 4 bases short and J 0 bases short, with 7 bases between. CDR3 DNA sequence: TGTGCCAGCAGCCGACAGGCTAACTATGGCTACACCTTC. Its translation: CASSRQANYGYTF.

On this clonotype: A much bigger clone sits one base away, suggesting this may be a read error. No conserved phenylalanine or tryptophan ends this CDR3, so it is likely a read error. CDR3: CASSQLGTDSNQPQHS. The CDR3 nucleotides are TGTGCCAGCAGCCAACTCGGGACAGATAGCAATCAGCCCCAGCATTCT. The chain links TRBV6-6 to TRBJ1-5, with 7 bases matching TRBD1. CDR3 size: 16 residues. Germline V CDR1 and CDR2: MNHNY, SVGAGI (reference sequence). V shed 6 bases, J shed 0 bases, and the junction held 8 bases outside the gene matches.